Here is one TCR beta chain with its context. Its target is unknown. V gave up 4 bases and J gave up 4 bases, with 14 bases separating them. The CDR3 is 14 amino acids. In germline, CDR1 is SQVTM, CDR2 ANQGSEA. This specimen belongs to a study of beta chain features in type 1 diabetes. Study conclusions and caveats: Moderately but significantly shorter TCRB CDR3s were found in Type 1 diabetes patients in all four CD4+ subsets.

The investigators reverse transcribed all of the isolated RNA, so they sequenced expressed TCRB transcripts. Sequencing was performed with immunoSEQ multiplex PCR; in TCRdb, only in-frame clones are kept and a portion is missing. The sample consists of roughly 700,000 clones, around an eighth of them appearing once. The sequenced sample was naive CD4+ T cells from blood. This TCR was sampled from a young man with type 1 diabetes. This chain joins TRBV29-1 and TRBJ1-3; no clear D gene. The CDR3 DNA is TGCAGCGTTGGCCCGACGAGATCCGGAAACACCATATATTTT. Translation gives CSVGPTRSGNTIYF.